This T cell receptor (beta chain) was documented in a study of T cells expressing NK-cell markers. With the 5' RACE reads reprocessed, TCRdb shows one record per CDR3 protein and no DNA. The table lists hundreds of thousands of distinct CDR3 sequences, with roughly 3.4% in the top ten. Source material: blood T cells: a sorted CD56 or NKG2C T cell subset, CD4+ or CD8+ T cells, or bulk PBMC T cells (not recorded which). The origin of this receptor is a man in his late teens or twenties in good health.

CDR3 region: CAWSEGPGELFF. The chain links TRBV30 to TRBJ2-2; TCRdb's D call, TRBD2, is unchecked because there is no DNA. The germline CDR1 and CDR2 sequences are GTSNPN and SVGIG (reference sequence). The CDR3 sequence is 12 residues long.